A selection of T cell receptor beta chains follows, all from one sample in a study of T-cell reconstitution after alpha-beta-depleted transplantation in children. TCRdb reanalysed the PCR reads using MiXCR and keeps one entry per CDR3 protein. Of hundreds of thousands of distinct CDR3 sequences in the sample, over 9.5% were seen once. This specimen consisted of PBMCs, obtained before TCRalphabeta/CD19-depleted stem cell transplant. These TCRs come from a boy under three years old with acute myeloid leukemia, due to receive a stem cell transplant. CDR3s include the opening cysteine and the closing phenylalanine or tryptophan. Each record gives: CDR3 DNA, CDR3 protein, clone size, V gene, D gene, J gene. A D gene is named only where the DNA matches it firmly. Size is stated for part of the rows, as once, few or many counts, or as a class when the clone is expanded.

TGTGCCAGCAGCCCCAGGCGTCCGGAGCGGAGGGTAATTTACGAGCAGTACTTC,CASSPRRPERRVIYEQYF,many,TRBV11-1,-,TRBJ2-7
TGTGCCAGCAGCCAAGGGGAAAGACTAGCTTACGAGCAGTACTTC,CASSQGERLAYEQYF,many,TRBV14,TRBD2,TRBJ2-7
TGTGCCAGCAGTTTAGCCGAGGGGGGTCTTTACGAGCAGTACTTC,CASSLAEGGLYEQYF,many,TRBV12-3/TRBV12-4,-,TRBJ2-7
TGTGCCAGCAGTTACTCGACACGGAAATATTTT,CASSYSTRKYF,few,TRBV6-5,-,TRBJ2-3
TGTGCCAGTAGTAGATGGACATCGAACACCGGGGAGCTGTTTTTT,CASSRWTSNTGELFF,many,TRBV19,-,TRBJ2-2
TGTGCCAGCAGCCAAGAGACAGGGGATCAGCCCCAGCATTTT,CASSQETGDQPQHF,many,TRBV3-1,TRBD1,TRBJ1-5
TGTGCCAGCAGGCCGCGGGACAGGGGGTCTGAAGCTTTCTTT,CASRPRDRGSEAFF,many,TRBV6-5,TRBD1,TRBJ1-1
TGCGCCAGCAGCCGCGAGACAGGTGATAACACCGGGGAGCTGTTTTTT,CASSRETGDNTGELFF,many,TRBV5-1,-,TRBJ2-2
TGTGCCACTTCTTCGAGGGGCCTCACAGATACGCAGTATTTT,CATSSRGLTDTQYF,-,TRBV15,-,TRBJ2-3
TGTGCCAGTAGTATGGACAGGGGAAGGGATGGCTACACCTTC,CASSMDRGRDGYTF,few,TRBV19,TRBD1,TRBJ1-2
TGCAGTGCTAGAGATGTCACGGATCAAGAGACCCAGTACTTC,CSARDVTDQETQYF,many,TRBV20-1,-,TRBJ2-5
TGTGCCAGCAGAAGCGCCGGGGATCACAATGAGCAGTTCTTC,CASRSAGDHNEQFF,many,TRBV5-6,-,TRBJ2-1
TGTGCCAGCAAGGGACAGTTCAATCAGCCCCAGCATTTT,CASKGQFNQPQHF,few,TRBV19,TRBD1,TRBJ1-5
TGTGCCAGCAGTCCCAGGGACGAGCAGTACTTC,CASSPRDEQYF,many,TRBV28,-,TRBJ2-7
TGTGCCAGCAGTTTACGGAAGGAGCCCTACGAGCAGTACTTC,CASSLRKEPYEQYF,many,TRBV28,-,TRBJ2-7
TGTGCCAGCAGGGCTGCCGCCGGGCCGTATTTT,CASRAAAGPYF,many,TRBV13,-,TRBJ2-3
TGTGCCAGCAGTGACTCGGGCACCGGGGAGCTGTTTTTT,CASSDSGTGELFF,many,TRBV6-4,-,TRBJ2-2
TGTGCCAGCAGTTTTCCCCCAGGGCAGCCCCAGCATTTT,CASSFPPGQPQHF,many,TRBV12-3/TRBV12-4,-,TRBJ1-5
TGTGCCAGCAGCTTACGCAGGGAAAGTGCCCTCCACTTT,CASSLRRESALHF,many,TRBV7-2,-,TRBJ1-6
TGTGCCAGCAGTTTATGGGGCGGGAGCAATCAGCCCCAGCATTTT,CASSLWGGSNQPQHF,many,TRBV28,-,TRBJ1-5
TGTGCCAGCAGCACGAACAGGACAGGGGGCGACACTAATGAAAAACTGTTTTTT,CASSTNRTGGDTNEKLFF,many,TRBV11-2,TRBD1,TRBJ1-4
TGTGCCAGCAACAGAGGACAGGCTGGAAACACCATATATTTT,CASNRGQAGNTIYF,many,TRBV9,TRBD1,TRBJ1-3
TGTGCCAGCAGGGAGGGTACCGCTACTCCTAGCAATCAGCCCCAGCATTTT,CASREGTATPSNQPQHF,many,TRBV28,-,TRBJ1-5
TGTGCCAGCAGCAAACCCCGGAAAGGGCCCAGAAACACCATATATTTT,CASSKPRKGPRNTIYF,few,TRBV12-3/TRBV12-4,-,TRBJ1-3
TGTGCCAGCAGCCCCAGCGGCGACAGGGTTGGAAACATTCAGTACTTC,CASSPSGDRVGNIQYF,many,TRBV9,TRBD1,TRBJ2-4
TGCAGTGCTAGACGGACTAGCGGACCCCAAGAGACCCAGTACTTC,CSARRTSGPQETQYF,many,TRBV20-1,TRBD2,TRBJ2-5
TGCAGTGCTCCTCGGCCACTCACAGCGGAGACCCAGTACTTC,CSAPRPLTAETQYF,many,TRBV20-1,-,TRBJ2-5
TGTGCCTGGAGACAAAGGTGGACCCAAGAGACCCAGTACTTC,CAWRQRWTQETQYF,few,TRBV30,-,TRBJ2-5
TGTGCCAGCAGCTTACCGGACAGCGGGGCACAAGAGACCCAGTACTTC,CASSLPDSGAQETQYF,many,TRBV7-8,-,TRBJ2-5
TGTGCCACCAGCCCGCTAGGGACTACCCGCACAGATACGCAGTATTTT,CATSPLGTTRTDTQYF,many,TRBV15,TRBD2,TRBJ2-3
TGTGCCAGCAGACCCATCCTCACCTCAGTGGCAGATACGCAGTATTTT,CASRPILTSVADTQYF,-,TRBV7-2,-,TRBJ2-3
TGCAGTGCTGGGGACAGGTTGGGAGAAAAACTGTTTTTT,CSAGDRLGEKLFF,many,TRBV20-1,TRBD1,TRBJ1-4
TGTGCCAGCAGCTTAGGGAGGAACAGGGACCCCTACGAGCAGTACTTC,CASSLGRNRDPYEQYF,many,TRBV7-8,-,TRBJ2-7